What follows are 30 T cell receptor beta chains derived from one specimen sequenced in a study of CD8 T cells in ankylosing spondylitis. TCRdb re-called the 5' RACE reads through MiXCR, storing one row per CDR3 protein. The table includes tens of thousands of distinct CDR3 sequences, under 7.5% detected once. The sample was synovial fluid, either unsorted or a sorted T cell fraction (not recorded which). Source of these receptors: a male donor with ankylosing spondylitis.

This rearrangement joins TRBV4-1 to TRBJ2-1, with D hard to call. There are 15 residues in the CDR3. Germline CDR1 MGHRA, CDR2 YSYEKL. The ends were cut back, 0 bases at V and 9 bases at J, with 15 bases in the middle. In DNA form, the CDR3 reads TGCGCCAGCAGCCAAGAGCACCCGCTCGTCAGTGAGCAGTTCTTC. Residues: CASSQEHPLVSEQFF.

The J gene is TRBJ2-2, the V gene TRBV7-2; TRBD1 agrees at 8 bases. The CDR3 extends over 15 amino acids. CDR1 and CDR2 (germline): SGHTA, FQGNSA. Losses at the gene ends were 0 bases for V and 7 bases for J; bases not matched to a gene: 4. Here the CDR3 reads CASSLAGTGIGELFF. In nucleotides, the CDR3 is TGTGCCAGCAGCTTAGCCGGGACAGGCATCGGGGAGCTGTTTTTT.

This clonotype was seen many times. The CDR3 region is CASSSPLLEATPDTQYF. CDR3 bases: TGTGCCAGCAGTTCCCCCCTTCTAGAAGCGACTCCAGATACGCAGTATTTT. The chain combines TRBV28 with TRBJ2-3; the D is unclear. Per germline, CDR1 MDHEN and CDR2 SYDVKM. This CDR3 has 17 amino acids. V was clipped by 4 bases and J by 4 bases, with 21 bases between them.

This clonotype was counted many times. The chain links TRBV25-1 to TRBJ2-7; perhaps D is TRBD1 or TRBD2 (5 bases each). The length of the CDR3 is 13 residues. Germline CDR1 and CDR2: MGHDK and SYGVNS. Trimming took off 2 bases at V and 7 bases at J, with 12 bases between the two ends. CDR3 sequence reads: CASSERDVSEQYF. DNA for the CDR3: TGTGCCAGCAGTGAACGGGACGTCTCAGAGCAGTACTTC.

Ten or more counts support this clonotype. The chain uses TRBV6-1 and TRBJ2-7; a possible D gene is TRBD2 (7 bases). The CDR3 runs to 16 residues. Germline lookup yields CDR1 MNHNS and CDR2 SASEGT. V was trimmed by 7 bases and J by 1 base, leaving 20 bases between them. CDR3 DNA: TGTGCCAGCATAGGGGGGGAGACCGGCTATTCCTACGAGCAGTACTTC. Its protein is CASIGGETGYSYEQYF.

The chain has TRBV20-1 and TRBJ2-1, with D perhaps assigned TRBD1 or TRBD2 (5 bases each). Germline values: CDR1 DFQATT, CDR2 SNEGSKA (reference sequence). This CDR3 region has 14 residues. V gave up 5 bases and J gave up 2 bases, with 13 bases separating them. The CDR3 is CSAGGRGPYNEQFF. The CDR3 DNA reads TGCAGTGCTGGGGGAAGAGGCCCCTACAATGAGCAGTTCTTC.

This clonotype was found many times. The V gene is TRBV7-2, the J gene TRBJ2-7; perhaps TRBD1 as D (5 bases). V was clipped by 2 bases and J by 7 bases, with 12 bases between them. Germline CDR1 SGHTA, CDR2 FQGNSA. CDR3 length: 13 amino acids. Written as DNA, the CDR3 is TGTGCCAGCAGCTTACTAGGGGCGAGGGAGCAGTACTTC. Its translation: CASSLLGAREQYF.

This clonotype appeared many times. This chain connects TRBV30 to TRBJ2-7; TRBD2 might be the D (6 bases). V shed 3 bases and J shed 0 bases, with 12 bases lying between them. Per germline, CDR1 GTSNPN and CDR2 SVGIG (reference sequence). The CDR3 loop spans 14 amino acids. The CDR3 is CAWRARGLSYEQYF. The CDR3 DNA follows: TGTGCCTGGAGAGCTCGGGGACTCTCCTACGAGCAGTACTTC.

In its sample, this clonotype was seen many times. This chain joins TRBV12-3 or TRBV12-4 and TRBJ2-7; weak D call: TRBD1 (6 bases). Trimming took 3 bases from V and 7 from J, leaving 19 bases between them. The CDR3 consists of 15 residues. CDR3 DNA: TGTGCCAGCAGTTTCCGCAGGGGCAGGGCGGGTGAGCAGTACTTC. It translates to CASSFRRGRAGEQYF.

This clonotype was observed at least ten times. The V gene is TRBV5-6, the J gene TRBJ1-1; no definite D call. Germline CDR1 SGHDT, CDR2 YYEEEE. V gave up 6 bases and J gave up 0 bases, with 9 bases separating them. CDR3 size: 13 residues. This CDR3 is CASTTDLNTEAFF. The DNA for the CDR3 is TGTGCCAGCACTACGGACCTGAACACTGAAGCTTTCTTT.

This clonotype was seen at least ten times. The rearrangement joins TRBV29-1 to TRBJ2-5; 10 nucleotides agree with TRBD1. Per the germline V gene, CDR1 is SQVTM and CDR2 is ANQGSEA. The J segment lost 4 bases and the V segment lost 8 bases, leaving 4 bases of the junction unmatched. This CDR3 has 12 amino acids. The CDR3 is CSSWTGGETQYF. CDR3 in DNA: TGCAGCTCCTGGACAGGGGGAGAGACCCAGTACTTC.

This chain uses TRBV30 with TRBJ2-2; tentative D call: TRBD1 (5 bases). The CDR3 runs 13 residues. Looked up from germline, CDR1 is GTSNPN and CDR2 is SVGIG (reference sequence). Trimming cost V 7 bases and J 2 bases, with 11 bases left between them. CDR3 bases: TGTGCCTTCGCGACAGCTAACACCGGGGAGCTGTTTTTT. This gives the protein CAFATANTGELFF.

This clonotype was observed a few times. The chain is built from TRBV20-1 and TRBJ1-4; D unclear. Trimming took 3 bases from V and 8 from J, leaving 19 bases between them. From germline, CDR1 is DFQATT and CDR2 SNEGSKA (reference sequence). CDR3 size: 15 residues. CDR3 region: CSASNARPSPEKLFF. The CDR3 coding sequence is TGCAGTGCTAGTAATGCCCGACCCAGCCCCGAAAAACTGTTTTTT.

This rearrangement joins TRBV11-3 to TRBJ2-1; 12 nucleotides align to TRBD2. The V gene's germline CDR1 is SGHNT and CDR2 YENEEA. J lost 9 bases, V lost 3 bases, and 9 bases had no gene match. The CDR3 is 16 residues long. CDR3 residues: CASSFEVTSGGSEQFF. For the CDR3, the DNA is TGTGCCAGCAGCTTCGAAGTGACTAGCGGGGGCAGTGAGCAGTTCTTC. The whole variable domain, filled in from reference TRBV11-3 and TRBJ2-1, reads EAGVVQSPRYKIIEKKQPVAFWCNPISGHNTLYWYLQNLGQGPELLIRYENEEAVDDSQLPKDRFSAERLKGVDSTLKIQPAELGDSAVYLCASSFEVTSGGSEQFFGPGTRLTVL.

The sample holds many counts of this clonotype. V usage is TRBV30 and J usage is TRBJ2-2; D not certain. Germline V gene lookup returns CDR1 GTSNPN and CDR2 SVGIG (reference sequence). V was shortened by 3 bases and J by 5 bases, with 13 bases between the two germline ends. The CDR3 runs to 14 residues. CDR3 amino acids: CAWRTVTLTGELFF. As DNA, the CDR3 is TGTGCCTGGAGGACTGTAACTCTAACCGGGGAGCTGTTTTTT.

The gene calls are TRBV5-1 and TRBJ2-6; 7 bases align to TRBD1. This CDR3 has 17 amino acids. The germline gives CDR1 SGHRS, CDR2 YFSETQ. With V trimmed by 7 bases and J by 0 bases, 10 bases remained unmatched. The CDR3 reads CASRIATGASGANVLTF. The CDR3 DNA reads TGCGCCAGCCGGATCGCTACAGGGGCCTCTGGGGCCAACGTCCTGACTTTC.

This clonotype has at least ten counts. The chain links TRBV20-1 to TRBJ1-5; maybe TRBD1 (5 bases). Germline V gene lookup returns CDR1 DFQATT and CDR2 SNEGSKA (reference sequence). This CDR3 is built from 13 residues. Trimming shortened V by 6 bases and J by 5 bases, and 14 bases separated the two germline ends. The CDR3 reads CSAGTAGDQPQHF. CDR3 in DNA: TGCAGTGCGGGGACCGCAGGTGATCAGCCCCAGCATTTT.

This clonotype was recorded many times. This rearrangement joins TRBV28 to TRBJ2-7; 9 bases fit TRBD2. After removal of 5 bases from V and 0 bases from J, the junction contained 5 bases not matched to a gene. Germline V gene lookup returns CDR1 MDHEN and CDR2 SYDVKM. The CDR3 covers 15 residues. The CDR3 loop reads CASSTTSGPSYEQYF. The CDR3 region has the DNA TGTGCCAGCAGTACTACTAGCGGGCCCTCCTACGAGCAGTACTTC.

This clonotype was detected ten times or more. The V call is TRBV20-1, the J call TRBJ2-7, with 12 bases aligning to TRBD2. The germline CDR1 and CDR2 sequences are DFQATT and SNEGSKA (reference sequence). The CDR3 length is 15 residues. V shed 4 bases, J shed 1 base, and the junction held 5 bases outside the gene matches. CDR3 in DNA: TGCAGTGCTACCCGCCTAGCGGGAGGGTCCTACGAGCAGTACTTC. Translating gives CSATRLAGGSYEQYF.

This clonotype showed up many times. V is TRBV7-2 and J is TRBJ2-7; D is perhaps TRBD1 or TRBD2 (5 bases each). Germline V lookup: CDR1 SGHTA, CDR2 FQGNSA. V was trimmed by 5 bases and J by 4 bases, leaving 15 bases between them. The CDR3 is 14 amino acids. CDR3 protein: CASSLEGTLYEQYF. For the CDR3, the DNA is TGTGCCAGCAGCCTAGAGGGGACGCTATACGAGCAGTACTTC. Looking up the rest from reference TRBV7-2 and TRBJ2-7 gives the full variable domain: GAGVSQSPSNKVTEKGKDVELRCDPISGHTALYWYRQSLGQGLEFLIYFQGNSAPDKSGLPSDRFSAERTGGSVSTLTIQRTQQEDSAVYLCASSLEGTLYEQYFGPGTRLTVT.

This clonotype was seen repeatedly, ten times or more. The chain employs TRBV25-1 and TRBJ1-4; the D gene is possibly TRBD1 (5 bases). CDR1 is MGHDK and CDR2 is SYGVNS in the germline V gene. This CDR3 is built from 13 residues. Trimming removed 8 bases at V and 5 bases at J, with 12 bases between. The CDR3 nucleotides are TGTGCCAGCGCGGGGAGGGGAAATGAAAAACTGTTTTTT. As protein: CASAGRGNEKLFF.

The chain uses TRBV10-3 and TRBJ2-2; maybe TRBD2 (6 bases). Germline V gene lookup returns CDR1 ENHRY and CDR2 SYGVKD. The CDR3 loop spans 15 amino acids. Deletions cut 6 bases from V and 4 bases from J, with 15 bases between. This chain's CDR3 is CAIRARVGSTGELFF. DNA for the CDR3: TGTGCCATCAGGGCCCGAGTCGGGAGCACCGGGGAGCTGTTTTTT.

Points on this clonotype: A much larger clone differs by one base, so this may be a read error. The chain uses TRBV7-2 and TRBJ1-1, with unresolved D. From germline, CDR1 is SGHTA and CDR2 FQGNSA. This CDR3 spans 12 amino acids. V dropped 6 bases and J dropped 5 bases, with 10 bases sitting between them. CDR3 DNA sequence: TGTGCCAGCAGTCATCCCGAGACTGAAGCTTTCTTT. Translated: CASSHPETEAFF.

This clonotype occurred many times. The chain employs TRBV6-1 and TRBJ2-1, with 8 bases that match TRBD2. CDR3 size: 16 residues. Germline V gene data show CDR1 as MNHNS and CDR2 as SASEGT. The ends lost 6 bases at V and 8 bases at J; junction bases unmatched: 15. The CDR3 spells CASRRRGAGVNDEQFF. The CDR3 region has the DNA TGTGCCAGCAGGAGGCGGGGAGCGGGAGTAAATGATGAGCAGTTCTTC.

This clonotype has ten or more counts. The DNA of the CDR3 is TGTGCCAGCAGCTGGGGGGCGGGACAGGTCTACGAGCAGTACTTC. Encoded protein: CASSWGAGQVYEQYF. The chain recombines TRBV7-6 with TRBJ2-7, with 8 bases identical to TRBD1. Looked up from germline, CDR1 is SGHVS and CDR2 is FNYEAQ. CDR3 length equals 15 residues. With 4 bases clipped from V and 3 bases from J, the junction kept 8 bases outside the gene matches.

Many counts were recorded for this clonotype. V usage is TRBV9 and J usage is TRBJ2-1, with 13 positions matching TRBD2. The CDR3 runs to 20 residues. V lost 4 bases, J lost 2 bases, and 15 bases stayed unmatched. Germline assignment: CDR1 SGDLS and CDR2 YYNGEE. Written as DNA, the CDR3 is TGTGCCAGCAGCTCCCGCCCGCGACTAGCGGGAGGACATACCTACAATGAGCAGTTCTTC. Translating it yields CASSSRPRLAGGHTYNEQFF.

This clonotype has just a few counts. The chain uses TRBV28 and TRBJ1-4; TRBD1 matches at 8 bases. Germline V gives CDR1 MDHEN, CDR2 SYDVKM. The CDR3 loop spans 16 amino acids. V was clipped by 4 bases and J by 6 bases; unmatched bases: 10. The CDR3, as DNA: TGTGCCAGCAGTTCAACCCGACAGGGGTCTTATGAAAAACTGTTTTTT. This sequence encodes CASSSTRQGSYEKLFF.

This clonotype was found many times. V usage is TRBV11-2 and J usage is TRBJ2-1; no reliable D call. V was clipped by 2 bases and J by 3 bases, with 5 bases between them. CDR3 size: 13 residues. Germline CDR1 is SGHAT and CDR2 is FQNNGV. CDR3 sequence reads: CASSLSGYNEQFF. The DNA of the CDR3 is TGTGCCAGCAGCTTATCCGGCTACAATGAGCAGTTCTTC.

Ten or more counts support this clonotype. The rearrangement uses TRBV7-2 and TRBJ2-7, with no clear D. The germline V and J ends were trimmed by 6 bases and 4 bases, with 22 bases remaining between them. Germline assignment: CDR1 SGHTA and CDR2 FQGNSA. The CDR3 is 16 amino acids. CDR3 sequence: CASSLTGGVSPYEQYF. The CDR3 region has the DNA TGTGCCAGCAGTCTCACCGGCGGAGTTTCACCTTACGAGCAGTACTTC.

This clonotype is medium-sized within its sample. This rearrangement joins TRBV12-3 or TRBV12-4 to TRBJ2-2; maybe TRBD1 (7 bases). The CDR3 runs to 14 residues. Trimming left V 4 bases short and J 4 bases short, with 10 bases between. CDR3 nucleotides: TGTGCCAGCAGTTCGGGGGACAGCACCGGGGAGCTGTTTTTT. Its translation: CASSSGDSTGELFF.